The 2 T cell receptor beta chains listed next were all sequenced from one sample in a study of T-cell reconstitution after alpha-beta-depleted transplantation in children. This sample's TCRbeta library carried unique molecular identifier barcodes. Using its own MiXCR run on the PCR reads, TCRdb lists one record per CDR3 protein. The sample shows about 610,000 distinct CDR3 sequences, about 10% of them seen only once. The specimen was PBMCs from the stem cell graft donor, collected from the stem cell graft. These receptors came from a human donor who donated a stem cell graft to a child with acute myeloid leukemia.

A few counts support this clonotype. The chain links TRBV23-1 to TRBJ1-4; TRBD1 matches at 7 bases. TRBV23-1 counts as an open reading frame of uncertain function. J lost 8 bases, V lost 9 bases, and 6 bases had no gene match. CDR3 size: 12 residues. The CDR3 loop reads CARRTGGEKLFF. As DNA, the CDR3 is TGCGCCAGGAGGACAGGAGGCGAAAAACTGTTTTTT.

This clonotype was counted between two and nine times. V usage is TRBV28 and J usage is TRBJ2-5; tentatively, D is TRBD2 (6 bases). Germline V gene lookup returns CDR1 MDHEN and CDR2 SYDVKM. Trimming stripped 6 bases from V and 4 bases from J, with 12 bases between. The CDR3 is 13 residues long. The CDR3 is CASSRTSSETQYF. In nucleotides, the CDR3 is TGTGCCAGCAGCCGTACTAGCTCAGAGACCCAGTACTTC.